The sequence of this T cell receptor (beta chain) was determined in a study of lymphopenia after photon versus proton radiotherapy. Overall study findings and caveats: Better survival with proton therapy was suggested as possible, not demonstrated. After the lymphocyte nadir, photon-treated repertoires showed oligoclonal expansion, especially of CD8+ Temra cells. Under photons, naive T cells and diversity fell while effector/memory populations rose.

This clone was detected once. What it binds is not known. The trim removed 4 bases at V and 2 bases at J, leaving 7 bases unmatched. The CDR3 extends over 16 amino acids. CDR1 SGHRS and CDR2 YFSETQ come from the germline V gene. Profiling relied on immunoSEQ multiplex PCR, and the TCRdb table lists in-frame clones only, not all of them. The data hold roughly 76,000 clones, with 85% to 95% observed a single time. The sample consisted of peripheral blood, taken from a patient treated with photon-based radiotherapy. The rearrangement links TRBV5-1 to TRBJ2-2; 8 bases are shared with TRBD2. The clonotype was recovered from a woman in her 40s with cholangiocarcinoma. This chain's CDR3 is CASSRGLAANTGELFF. The CDR3 DNA sequence: TGCGCCAGCAGCCGCGGACTAGCTGCCAACACCGGGGAGCTGTTTTTT.